This T cell receptor (beta chain) was sequenced for a study of early stage breast cancer tumors. Looking at the study overall: Of some 17 invasive breast tumors, fewer than 13 were hormone receptor-positive, HER2-negative. General study findings and limits: Compared with adjacent normal breast, tumors showed around 2.5-fold denser, more clonal T cells. Blood repertoires resembled normal breast more than tumor.

Each sample had two DNA replicates, 0.5 to 0.65 ug blood or roughly 1.6 ug tissue. Some clones are missing from TCRdb's copy, which holds only in-frame ones; the method was immunoSEQ multiplex PCR. The sample comprises around 30,000 clones, almost 75% of which are singletons, and around a tenth rests with the top ten. On this clone: Its antigen is not identified.

This CDR3 comprises 16 residues. The V end lost 1 base, the J end lost 0 bases, and 11 bases lay between the germline ends. Looked up from germline, CDR1 is SGHRS and CDR2 is YFSETQ. Specimen: breast tumor tissue. The sequence was collected from a person aged 25 to 40 with breast cancer. The genes are TRBV5-1 and TRBJ1-3; no clear D gene. This CDR3 is CASSLTMTGSGNTIYF. In DNA, the CDR3 is TGCGCCAGCAGCTTGACGATGACGGGCTCTGGAAACACCATATATTTT. The full variable domain, in which reference TRBV5-1 and TRBJ1-3 provide the parts outside the CDR3, is KAGVTQTPRYLIKTRGQQVTLSCSPISGHRSVSWYQQTPGQGLQFLFEYFSETQRNKGNFPGRFSGRQFSNSRSEMNVSTLELGDSALYLCASSLTMTGSGNTIYFGEGSWLTVV.